This T cell receptor (beta chain) was documented in a study of T cell changes during pregnancy in multiple sclerosis. This clone has a single count. Here immunoSEQ multiplex PCR was the method, and the copy in TCRdb shows in-frame clones only, minus some. The sample lists about 100,000 clones; approximately 94% were seen once. Germline V CDR1 and CDR2: SEHNR, FQNEAQ (reference sequence). Trimming pared 4 bases from V and 1 base from J, leaving 11 bases between. This CDR3 is 14 amino acids long. The TCR originated in a female donor with multiple sclerosis, enrolled in a pregnancy study. The sequenced sample was peripheral blood, obtained before pregnancy. This sequence joins TRBV7-9 and TRBJ2-7; D possibly corresponds to TRBD2 (6 bases). As DNA, the CDR3 is TGTGCCAGCAGCTCCGGGACTGATTCCTACGAGCAGTACTTC. Amino acid sequence: CASSSGTDSYEQYF.